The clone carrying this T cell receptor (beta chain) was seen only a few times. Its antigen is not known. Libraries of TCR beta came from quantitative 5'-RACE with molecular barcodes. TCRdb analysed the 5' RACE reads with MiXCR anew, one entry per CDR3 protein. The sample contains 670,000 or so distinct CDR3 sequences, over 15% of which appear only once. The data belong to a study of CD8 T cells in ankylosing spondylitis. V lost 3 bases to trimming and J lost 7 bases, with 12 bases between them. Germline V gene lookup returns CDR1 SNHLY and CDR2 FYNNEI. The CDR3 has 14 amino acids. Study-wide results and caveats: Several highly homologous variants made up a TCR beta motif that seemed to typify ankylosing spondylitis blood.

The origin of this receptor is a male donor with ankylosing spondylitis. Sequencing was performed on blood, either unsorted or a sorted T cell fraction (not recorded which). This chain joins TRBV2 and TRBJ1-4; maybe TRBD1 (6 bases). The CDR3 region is CASSEAQGIEKLFF. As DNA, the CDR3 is TGTGCCAGCAGTGAGGCACAGGGTATTGAAAAACTGTTTTTT.